These T cell receptor beta chains were read from a single sample in a study of shared clonotypes between healthy human individuals. Produced via immunoSEQ multiplex PCR; TCRdb's table is partial and in-frame only. The sample has over a million clones; 70% to 80% are singletons. The sample taken for sequencing was memory CD4+ T cells from PBMCs. All receptors come from a man in his late teens or twenties in good health. Some clones in this sample may be carry-over from other donors' samples. The CDR3 runs from the conserved cysteine through the conserved F or W. D genes are given only for firm matches. Some rows have no size entry. The others give once, few or many, or a class for an expanded clone.

J gene: TRBJ1-1; D gene: .; V gene: TRBV7-9; clone size: .; CDR3 DNA: TGTGCCAGCAGCTCCCCGGGCCACACTGAAGCTTTCTTT; CDR3 protein: CASSSPGHTEAFF
J gene: TRBJ2-3; D gene: .; V gene: TRBV30; clone size: few; CDR3 DNA: TGTGCCTGGAAACCCGTGGGTACGCAGTATTTT; CDR3 protein: CAWKPVGTQYF
J gene: TRBJ2-5; D gene: TRBD1; V gene: TRBV28; clone size: .; CDR3 DNA: TGTGCCAGCAGCTACGGGAAGGACAGGGAGGACCAAGAGACCCAGTACTTC; CDR3 protein: CASSYGKDREDQETQYF
J gene: TRBJ1-1; D gene: .; V gene: TRBV29-1; clone size: .; CDR3 DNA: TGCAGCGTTGACTACGTTCCCGGCACTGAAGCTTTCTTT; CDR3 protein: CSVDYVPGTEAFF
J gene: TRBJ2-2; D gene: .; V gene: TRBV7-2; clone size: .; CDR3 DNA: TGTGCCAGCATCTTAAATGCAGGGGAGCTGTTTTTT; CDR3 protein: CASILNAGELFF
J gene: TRBJ2-1; D gene: TRBD2; V gene: TRBV9; clone size: .; CDR3 DNA: TGTGCCAGCAGCGTTTCTAGCGGGAGGGCCGTAGAGCAGTTCTTC; CDR3 protein: CASSVSSGRAVEQFF
J gene: TRBJ2-7; D gene: .; V gene: TRBV18; clone size: .; CDR3 DNA: TGTGCCAGCTCTCAGGGGACTTCATCCTACGAGCAGTACTTC; CDR3 protein: CASSQGTSSYEQYF
J gene: TRBJ1-1; D gene: .; V gene: TRBV7-2; clone size: .; CDR3 DNA: TGTGCCAGCAGCTTAGTAGGGGTTAGTACTGAAGCTTTCTTT; CDR3 protein: CASSLVGVSTEAFF
J gene: TRBJ2-3; D gene: TRBD2; V gene: TRBV7-2; clone size: .; CDR3 DNA: TGTGCCAGCAGCACTGGGACTAGCGGGGGAGGGCCAGATACGCAGTATTTT; CDR3 protein: CASSTGTSGGGPDTQYF
J gene: TRBJ1-3; D gene: .; V gene: TRBV5-1; clone size: .; CDR3 DNA: TGCGCCAGCCGACCACTCGGACAGTCCTCATCTGGAAACACCATATATTTT; CDR3 protein: CASRPLGQSSSGNTIYF
J gene: TRBJ2-7; D gene: .; V gene: TRBV5-1; clone size: .; CDR3 DNA: TGCGCCAGCAGCTTGGGTTCGGGCGAGCAGTACTTC; CDR3 protein: CASSLGSGEQYF
J gene: TRBJ2-3; D gene: .; V gene: TRBV6-5; clone size: .; CDR3 DNA: TGTGCCAGCAGTCAACTAGGCAACACAGATACGCAGTATTTT; CDR3 protein: CASSQLGNTDTQYF
J gene: TRBJ1-4; D gene: .; V gene: TRBV9; clone size: .; CDR3 DNA: TGTGCCAGCAGCCCACAGGGCCTAAGGGAAAAACTGTTTTTT; CDR3 protein: CASSPQGLREKLFF
J gene: TRBJ2-7; D gene: TRBD2; V gene: TRBV6-1; clone size: .; CDR3 DNA: TGTGCCAGCAGGACTAGCGGGAGTGACGAGCAGTACTTC; CDR3 protein: CASRTSGSDEQYF
J gene: TRBJ2-1; D gene: TRBD1; V gene: TRBV11-3; clone size: .; CDR3 DNA: TGTGCCAGCAGTCCTAGGGGAGGGACAGGGGGTGCTGAGCAGTTCTTC; CDR3 protein: CASSPRGGTGGAEQFF
J gene: TRBJ1-4; D gene: .; V gene: TRBV2; clone size: .; CDR3 DNA: TGTGCCAGCATCTCAACAGGGGAAAAACTGTTTTTT; CDR3 protein: CASISTGEKLFF
J gene: TRBJ1-2; D gene: .; V gene: TRBV28; clone size: .; CDR3 DNA: TGTGCCAGCAAAGGGGGGGTCGGTGGCTACACCTTC; CDR3 protein: CASKGGVGGYTF
J gene: TRBJ1-2; D gene: .; V gene: TRBV6-1; clone size: once; CDR3 DNA: TGTGCCAGCATTTTTACGGGAGGGGTCGAAGGCTACACCTTC; CDR3 protein: CASIFTGGVEGYTF
J gene: TRBJ2-2; D gene: .; V gene: TRBV4-3; clone size: .; CDR3 DNA: TGCGCCAGCAGCCAAGATTTGTTGAACACCGGGGAGCTGTTTTTT; CDR3 protein: CASSQDLLNTGELFF
J gene: TRBJ2-1; D gene: .; V gene: TRBV20-1; clone size: many; CDR3 DNA: TGCAGTGCTCGTGACTACCGTGAGCAGTTCTTC; CDR3 protein: CSARDYREQFF
J gene: TRBJ2-7; D gene: .; V gene: TRBV29-1; clone size: .; CDR3 DNA: TGCAGCGTTGAAGTGGGTTCCTACGAGCAGTACTTC; CDR3 protein: CSVEVGSYEQYF
J gene: TRBJ1-4; D gene: .; V gene: TRBV10-2; clone size: .; CDR3 DNA: TGCGCCAGCAGTGAGGAACTATGGACCAGGGGAAACCTGTTTTTT; CDR3 protein: CASSEELWTRGNLFF
J gene: TRBJ1-5; D gene: TRBD1; V gene: TRBV9; clone size: .; CDR3 DNA: TGTGCCAGCAGCGCAGGGACAGGGGGAACAAATCAGCCCCAGCATTTT; CDR3 protein: CASSAGTGGTNQPQHF
J gene: TRBJ2-4; D gene: TRBD1; V gene: TRBV27; clone size: .; CDR3 DNA: TGTGCCAGTAAACTACAGGGGAGCCAAAACATTCAGTACTTC; CDR3 protein: CASKLQGSQNIQYF
J gene: TRBJ1-3; D gene: .; V gene: TRBV5-1; clone size: once; CDR3 DNA: TGCGCCAGCAGCTTGGATCCCCGGGACGGCCGAGGAAACACCATATATTTT; CDR3 protein: CASSLDPRDGRGNTIYF
J gene: TRBJ1-1; D gene: .; V gene: TRBV7-2; clone size: .; CDR3 DNA: TGTGCCAGCAGCTCCCAGGGACGGCTGAACACTGAAGCTTTCTTT; CDR3 protein: CASSSQGRLNTEAFF
J gene: TRBJ2-3; D gene: TRBD2; V gene: TRBV5-1; clone size: .; CDR3 DNA: TGCGCCAGCAGCGATGGACTAGCGACTAGCACAGATACGCAGTATTTT; CDR3 protein: CASSDGLATSTDTQYF
J gene: TRBJ1-3; D gene: .; V gene: TRBV5-4; clone size: .; CDR3 DNA: TGTGCCAGCAGCCCCGGCAGCAACTCTGGAAACACCATATATTTT; CDR3 protein: CASSPGSNSGNTIYF
J gene: TRBJ2-7; D gene: TRBD1; V gene: TRBV30; clone size: .; CDR3 DNA: TGTGCCTGGAGCGCCCTCCCGGGACAGGGGACGCCGGACGAGCAGTACTTC; CDR3 protein: CAWSALPGQGTPDEQYF
J gene: TRBJ2-5; D gene: TRBD1; V gene: TRBV19; clone size: few; CDR3 DNA: TGTGCCAGTAGTCGGGGACAGGGGCTCCAAGAGACCCAGTACTTC; CDR3 protein: CASSRGQGLQETQYF
J gene: TRBJ1-3; D gene: TRBD1; V gene: TRBV28; clone size: .; CDR3 DNA: TGTGCCAGCAGTTTGGAGGGGACAGGGGGCTTCCGAAACACCATATATTTT; CDR3 protein: CASSLEGTGGFRNTIYF
J gene: TRBJ1-1; D gene: .; V gene: TRBV5-4; clone size: .; CDR3 DNA: TGTGCCAGCAGCTCCGCGGGATTGAACACTGAAGCTTTCTTT; CDR3 protein: CASSSAGLNTEAFF
J gene: TRBJ1-2; D gene: .; V gene: TRBV28; clone size: .; CDR3 DNA: TGTGCCAGCGGAGGAGGGGAAACTAACTATGGCTACACCTTC; CDR3 protein: CASGGGETNYGYTF
J gene: TRBJ2-3; D gene: .; V gene: TRBV7-3; clone size: .; CDR3 DNA: TGTGCCAGCGGGGGAAGCACAGATACGCAGTATTTT; CDR3 protein: CASGGSTDTQYF
J gene: TRBJ2-3; D gene: .; V gene: TRBV5-1; clone size: once; CDR3 DNA: TGCGCCAGCAGCTTGCTGTCTCCCACAGATACGCAGTATTTT; CDR3 protein: CASSLLSPTDTQYF
J gene: TRBJ2-3; D gene: .; V gene: TRBV28; clone size: many; CDR3 DNA: TGTGCCAGCAGTTCGAGCAGCGGTACTAGCACAGATACGCAGTATTTT; CDR3 protein: CASSSSSGTSTDTQYF
J gene: TRBJ2-5; D gene: .; V gene: TRBV7-9; clone size: .; CDR3 DNA: TGTGCCAGCAGCGTGCTGGCTTACCAAGAGACCCAGTACTTC; CDR3 protein: CASSVLAYQETQYF
J gene: TRBJ2-7; D gene: TRBD1; V gene: TRBV5-1; clone size: .; CDR3 DNA: TGCGCCAGCAGCTTGGACGGACAGGGACTTTACGAGCAGTACTTC; CDR3 protein: CASSLDGQGLYEQYF
J gene: TRBJ1-5; D gene: .; V gene: TRBV7-2; clone size: .; CDR3 DNA: TGTGCCAGCAGCTTGGGGGTCTTTCAGCCCCAGCATTTT; CDR3 protein: CASSLGVFQPQHF
J gene: TRBJ1-5; D gene: .; V gene: TRBV18; clone size: .; CDR3 DNA: TGTGCCAGCTCACCGTCGGACAGCAATCAGCCCCAGCATTTT; CDR3 protein: CASSPSDSNQPQHF
J gene: TRBJ2-5; D gene: TRBD2; V gene: TRBV19; clone size: few; CDR3 DNA: TGTGCCAGTAGTATCCTAGCGGGAGGCTCCCTAGGGGAGACCCAGTACTTC; CDR3 protein: CASSILAGGSLGETQYF
J gene: TRBJ2-3; D gene: .; V gene: TRBV11-2; clone size: .; CDR3 DNA: TGTGCCAGCAGCTTAAGTTCTTGGGCAGATACGCAGTATTTT; CDR3 protein: CASSLSSWADTQYF
J gene: TRBJ1-2; D gene: .; V gene: TRBV30; clone size: .; CDR3 DNA: TGTGCCTGGAGTGCCGCCCCTACAGGGAACTATGGCTACACCTTC; CDR3 protein: CAWSAAPTGNYGYTF
J gene: TRBJ1-2; D gene: .; V gene: TRBV2; clone size: .; CDR3 DNA: TGTGCCAGCACCCCAGGGCCGGGTAATGGCTACACCTTC; CDR3 protein: CASTPGPGNGYTF
J gene: TRBJ2-2; D gene: .; V gene: TRBV7-9; clone size: .; CDR3 DNA: TGTGCCAGCAGCTTCGTTGGGGCCGGGGAGCTGTTTTTT; CDR3 protein: CASSFVGAGELFF
J gene: TRBJ2-7; D gene: TRBD2; V gene: TRBV5-1; clone size: .; CDR3 DNA: TGCGCCAGCAGCTTCCTGCGGGGGAACCCCTACGAGCAGTACTTC; CDR3 protein: CASSFLRGNPYEQYF
J gene: TRBJ2-3; D gene: .; V gene: TRBV9; clone size: .; CDR3 DNA: TGTGCCAGCAGCGTAGGTGGACCGGCGAATACGCAGTATTTT; CDR3 protein: CASSVGGPANTQYF
J gene: TRBJ1-1; D gene: .; V gene: TRBV28; clone size: .; CDR3 DNA: TGTGCCAGCAGTTCCGCTAACAGAGGCACTGAAGCTTTCTTT; CDR3 protein: CASSSANRGTEAFF
J gene: TRBJ2-4; D gene: .; V gene: TRBV10-3; clone size: .; CDR3 DNA: TGTGCCATCAGTGTTTCAGGGGAGGACATTCAGTACTTC; CDR3 protein: CAISVSGEDIQYF
J gene: TRBJ2-2; D gene: .; V gene: TRBV29-1; clone size: .; CDR3 DNA: TGCAGCGTTGTAGGAGCAGGGGCCACCGGGGAGCTGTTTTTT; CDR3 protein: CSVVGAGATGELFF
J gene: TRBJ2-7; D gene: .; V gene: TRBV2; clone size: .; CDR3 DNA: TGTGCCAGCAGTGCAAATACAAAATACGAGCAGTACTTC; CDR3 protein: CASSANTKYEQYF
J gene: TRBJ1-4; D gene: TRBD1; V gene: TRBV4-2; clone size: .; CDR3 DNA: TGTGCCAGCAGCCATTCACAGGGGATGATTGAAAAACTGTTTTTT; CDR3 protein: CASSHSQGMIEKLFF